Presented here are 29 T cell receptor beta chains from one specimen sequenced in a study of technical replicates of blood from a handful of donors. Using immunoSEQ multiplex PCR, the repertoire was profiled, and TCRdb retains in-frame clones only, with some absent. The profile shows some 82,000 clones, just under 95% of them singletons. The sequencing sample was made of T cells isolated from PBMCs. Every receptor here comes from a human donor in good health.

CDR3 sequence reads: CASSLDRDQPQHF. The CDR3 DNA follows: TGCGCCAGCAGCTTGGATCGGGATCAGCCCCAGCATTTT. The V and J genes are TRBV5-1 and TRBJ1-5; no definite D call. Germline lookup yields CDR1 SGHRS and CDR2 YFSETQ. V was clipped by 0 bases and J by 5 bases, with 6 bases between them. The CDR3 is 13 residues long.

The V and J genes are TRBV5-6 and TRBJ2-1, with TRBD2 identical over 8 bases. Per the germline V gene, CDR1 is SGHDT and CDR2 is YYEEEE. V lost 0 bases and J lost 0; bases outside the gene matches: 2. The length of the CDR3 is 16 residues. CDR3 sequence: CASSLAREGSYNEQFF. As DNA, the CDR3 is TGTGCCAGCAGCTTGGCTCGGGAGGGCTCCTACAATGAGCAGTTCTTC.

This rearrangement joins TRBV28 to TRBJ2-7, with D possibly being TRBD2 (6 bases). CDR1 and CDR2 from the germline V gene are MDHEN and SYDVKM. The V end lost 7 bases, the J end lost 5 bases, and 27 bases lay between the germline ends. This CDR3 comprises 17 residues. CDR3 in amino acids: CASTLAVEGEYFNEQYF. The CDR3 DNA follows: TGTGCCAGCACCCTCGCCGTGGAGGGCGAATATTTTAACGAGCAGTACTTC.

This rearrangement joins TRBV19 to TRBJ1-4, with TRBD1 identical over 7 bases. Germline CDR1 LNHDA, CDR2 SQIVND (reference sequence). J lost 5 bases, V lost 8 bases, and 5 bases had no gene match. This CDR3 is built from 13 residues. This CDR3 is CASEPQGNEKLFF. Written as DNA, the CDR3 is TGTGCCAGTGAGCCACAGGGGAATGAAAAACTGTTTTTT.

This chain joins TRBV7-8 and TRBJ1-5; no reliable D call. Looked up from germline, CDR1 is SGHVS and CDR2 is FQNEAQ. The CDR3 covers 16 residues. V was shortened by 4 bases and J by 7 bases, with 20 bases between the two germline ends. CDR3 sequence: CASSSAGLLSRQPQHF. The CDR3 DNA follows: TGTGCCAGCAGCTCGGCGGGTCTTTTGAGCCGCCAGCCCCAGCATTTT.

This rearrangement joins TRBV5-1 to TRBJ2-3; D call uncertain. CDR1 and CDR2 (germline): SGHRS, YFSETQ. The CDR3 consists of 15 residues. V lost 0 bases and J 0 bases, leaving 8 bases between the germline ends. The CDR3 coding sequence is TGCGCCAGCAGCTTGGGGGCCCGTAGCACAGATACGCAGTATTTT. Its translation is CASSLGARSTDTQYF.

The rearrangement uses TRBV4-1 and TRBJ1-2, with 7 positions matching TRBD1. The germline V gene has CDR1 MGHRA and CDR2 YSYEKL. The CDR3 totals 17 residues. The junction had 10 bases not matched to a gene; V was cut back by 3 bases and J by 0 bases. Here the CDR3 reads CASSHRQGGTANYGYTF. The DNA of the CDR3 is TGCGCCAGCAGCCATAGACAGGGTGGGACAGCTAACTATGGCTACACCTTC.

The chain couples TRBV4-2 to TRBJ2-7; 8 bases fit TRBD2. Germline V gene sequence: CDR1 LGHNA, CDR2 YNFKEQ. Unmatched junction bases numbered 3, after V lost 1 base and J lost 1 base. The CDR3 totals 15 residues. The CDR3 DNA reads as TGTGCCAGCAGCCAAGGGACGGGAGGGTCCTACGAGCAGTACTTC. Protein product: CASSQGTGGSYEQYF.

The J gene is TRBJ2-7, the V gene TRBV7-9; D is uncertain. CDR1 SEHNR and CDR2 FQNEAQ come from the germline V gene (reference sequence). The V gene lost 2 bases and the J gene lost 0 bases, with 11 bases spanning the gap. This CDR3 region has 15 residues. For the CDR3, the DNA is TGTGCCAGCAGCTTACCCTCCGCGAGCTCCTACGAGCAGTACTTC. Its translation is CASSLPSASSYEQYF.

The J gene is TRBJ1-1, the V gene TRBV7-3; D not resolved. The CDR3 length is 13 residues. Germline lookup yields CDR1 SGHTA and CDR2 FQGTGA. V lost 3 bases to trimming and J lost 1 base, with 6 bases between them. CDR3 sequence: CASSLNRNTEAFF. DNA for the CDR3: TGTGCCAGCAGCTTGAACAGGAACACTGAAGCTTTCTTT.

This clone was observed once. The CDR3: CAWSLQPGRGYTF. In DNA, the CDR3 is TGTGCCTGGAGTTTGCAGCCCGGGAGGGGCTACACCTTC. The J gene is TRBJ1-2, the V gene TRBV30; the D is unclear. The CDR3 is 13 amino acids. Germline V gives CDR1 GTSNPN, CDR2 SVGIG (reference sequence). Trimming cost V 2 bases and J 8 bases, with 15 bases left between them.

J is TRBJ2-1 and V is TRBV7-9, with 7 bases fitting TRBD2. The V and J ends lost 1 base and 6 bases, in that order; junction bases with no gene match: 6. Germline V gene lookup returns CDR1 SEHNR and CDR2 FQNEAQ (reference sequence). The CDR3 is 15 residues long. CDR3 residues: CASSLGASGVNEQFF. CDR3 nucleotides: TGTGCCAGCAGCTTAGGCGCTAGCGGAGTCAATGAGCAGTTCTTC.

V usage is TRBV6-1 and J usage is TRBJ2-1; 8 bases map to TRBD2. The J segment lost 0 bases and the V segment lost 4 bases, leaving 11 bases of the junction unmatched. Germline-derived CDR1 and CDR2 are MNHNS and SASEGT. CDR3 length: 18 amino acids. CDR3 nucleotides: TGTGCCAGCAGTGGTGTGCCTAGCGGGCGCAACTCCTACAATGAGCAGTTCTTC. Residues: CASSGVPSGRNSYNEQFF.

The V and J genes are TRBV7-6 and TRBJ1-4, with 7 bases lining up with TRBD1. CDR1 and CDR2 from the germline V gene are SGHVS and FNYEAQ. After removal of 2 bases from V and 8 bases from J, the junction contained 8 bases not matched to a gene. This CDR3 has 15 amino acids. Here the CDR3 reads CASSLTGTEGEKLFF. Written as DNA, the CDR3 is TGTGCCAGCAGCTTAACCGGGACAGAAGGGGAAAAACTGTTTTTT.

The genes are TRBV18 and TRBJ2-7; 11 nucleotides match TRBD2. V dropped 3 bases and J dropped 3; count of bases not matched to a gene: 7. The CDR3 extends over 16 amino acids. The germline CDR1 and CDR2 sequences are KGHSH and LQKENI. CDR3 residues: CASSPSLAGGFYEQYF. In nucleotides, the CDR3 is TGTGCCAGCTCACCCAGCCTAGCGGGAGGTTTCTACGAGCAGTACTTC.

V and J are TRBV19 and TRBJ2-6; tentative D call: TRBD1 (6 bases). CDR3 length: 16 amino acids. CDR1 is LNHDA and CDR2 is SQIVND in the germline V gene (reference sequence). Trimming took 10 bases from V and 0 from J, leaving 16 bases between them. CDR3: CATKGTFNSGANVLTF. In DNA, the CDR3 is TGTGCCACAAAAGGGACATTTAACTCTGGGGCCAACGTCCTGACTTTC.

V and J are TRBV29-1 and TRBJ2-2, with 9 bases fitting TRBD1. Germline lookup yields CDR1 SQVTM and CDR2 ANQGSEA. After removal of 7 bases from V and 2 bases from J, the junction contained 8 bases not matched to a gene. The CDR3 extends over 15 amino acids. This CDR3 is CSATGGGINTGELFF. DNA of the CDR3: TGCAGCGCTACAGGGGGCGGAATCAACACCGGGGAGCTGTTTTTT.

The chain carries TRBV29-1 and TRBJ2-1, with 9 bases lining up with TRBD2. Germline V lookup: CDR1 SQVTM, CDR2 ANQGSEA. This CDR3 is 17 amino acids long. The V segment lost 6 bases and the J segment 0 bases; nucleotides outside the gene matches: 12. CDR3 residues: CSVRGLAFISSYNEQFF. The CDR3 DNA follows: TGCAGCGTGCGCGGACTAGCGTTTATCAGCTCCTACAATGAGCAGTTCTTC.

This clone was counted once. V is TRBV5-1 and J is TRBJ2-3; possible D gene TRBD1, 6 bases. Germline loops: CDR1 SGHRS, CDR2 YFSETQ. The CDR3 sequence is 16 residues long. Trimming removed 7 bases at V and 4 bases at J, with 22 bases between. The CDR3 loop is CASSNRAKGPADTQYF. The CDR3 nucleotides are TGCGCCAGCTCTAACAGGGCTAAAGGGCCGGCAGATACGCAGTATTTT.

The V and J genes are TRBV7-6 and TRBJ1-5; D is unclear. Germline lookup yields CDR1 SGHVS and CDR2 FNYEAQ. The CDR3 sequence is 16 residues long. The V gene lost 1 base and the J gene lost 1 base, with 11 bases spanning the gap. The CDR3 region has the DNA TGTGCCAGCAGCTTAGGAGGGATTGGGAGCAATCAGCCCCAGCATTTT. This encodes CASSLGGIGSNQPQHF.

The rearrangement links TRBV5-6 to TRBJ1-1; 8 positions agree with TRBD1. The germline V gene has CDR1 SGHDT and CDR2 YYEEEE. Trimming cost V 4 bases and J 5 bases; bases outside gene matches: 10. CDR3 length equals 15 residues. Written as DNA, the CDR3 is TGTGCCAGCAGCGGACTGACAGGGGAGAATACTGAAGCTTTCTTT. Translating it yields CASSGLTGENTEAFF.

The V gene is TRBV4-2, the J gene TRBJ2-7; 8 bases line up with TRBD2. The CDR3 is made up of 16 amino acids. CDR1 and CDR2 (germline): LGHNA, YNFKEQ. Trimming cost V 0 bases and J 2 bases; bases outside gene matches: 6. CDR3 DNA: TGTGCCAGCAGCCAAGAAAGTAGCGGGATTACCTACGAGCAGTACTTC. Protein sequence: CASSQESSGITYEQYF.

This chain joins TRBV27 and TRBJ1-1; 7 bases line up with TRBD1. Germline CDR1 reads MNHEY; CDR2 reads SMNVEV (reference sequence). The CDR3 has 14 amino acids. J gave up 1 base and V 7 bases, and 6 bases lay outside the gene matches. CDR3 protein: CASNVDRENTEAFF. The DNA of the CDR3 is TGTGCCAGCAACGTTGACAGGGAGAACACTGAAGCTTTCTTT.

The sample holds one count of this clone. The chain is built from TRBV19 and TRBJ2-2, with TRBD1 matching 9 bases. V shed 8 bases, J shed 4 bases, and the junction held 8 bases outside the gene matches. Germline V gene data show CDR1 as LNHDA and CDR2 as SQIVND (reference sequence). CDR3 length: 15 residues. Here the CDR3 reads CASLGWDRATGELFF. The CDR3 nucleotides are TGTGCCAGTTTGGGATGGGACAGGGCCACCGGGGAGCTGTTTTTT. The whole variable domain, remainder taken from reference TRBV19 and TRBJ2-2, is DGGITQSPKYLFRKEGQNVTLSCEQNLNHDAMYWYRQDPGQGLRLIYYSQIVNDFQKGDIAEGYSVSREKKESFPLTVTSAQKNPTAFYLCASLGWDRATGELFFGEGSRLTVL.

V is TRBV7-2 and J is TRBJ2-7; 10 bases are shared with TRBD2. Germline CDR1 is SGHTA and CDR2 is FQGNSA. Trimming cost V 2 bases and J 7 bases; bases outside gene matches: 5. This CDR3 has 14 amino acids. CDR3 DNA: TGTGCCAGCAGCTTACTAGCGGGAGTAGGGGAGCAGTACTTC. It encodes CASSLLAGVGEQYF.

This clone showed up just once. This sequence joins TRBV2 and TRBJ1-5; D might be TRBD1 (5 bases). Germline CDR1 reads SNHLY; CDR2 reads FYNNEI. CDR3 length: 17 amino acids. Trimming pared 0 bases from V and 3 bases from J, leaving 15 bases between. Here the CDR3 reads CASSEARMGGNNQPQHF. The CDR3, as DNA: TGTGCCAGCAGTGAAGCCCGAATGGGGGGGAACAATCAGCCCCAGCATTTT.

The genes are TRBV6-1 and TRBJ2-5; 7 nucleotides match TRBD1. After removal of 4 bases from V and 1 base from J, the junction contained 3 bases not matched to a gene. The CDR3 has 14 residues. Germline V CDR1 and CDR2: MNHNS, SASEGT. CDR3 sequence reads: CASSGQGSQETQYF. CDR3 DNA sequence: TGTGCCAGCAGTGGACAGGGAAGCCAAGAGACCCAGTACTTC.

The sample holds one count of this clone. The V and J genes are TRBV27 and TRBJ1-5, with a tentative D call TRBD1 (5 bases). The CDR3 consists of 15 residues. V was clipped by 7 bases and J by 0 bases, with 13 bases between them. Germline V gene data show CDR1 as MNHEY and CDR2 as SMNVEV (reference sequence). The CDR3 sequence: CASTVRGGSNQPQHF. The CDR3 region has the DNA TGTGCCAGCACCGTTCGGGGGGGTAGCAATCAGCCCCAGCATTTT.

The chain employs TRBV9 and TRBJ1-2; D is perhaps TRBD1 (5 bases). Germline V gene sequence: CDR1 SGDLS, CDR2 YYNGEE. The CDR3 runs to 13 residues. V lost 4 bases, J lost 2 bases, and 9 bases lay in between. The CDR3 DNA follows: TGTGCCAGCAGCCCTGGGGCGAACTATGGCTACACCTTC. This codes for CASSPGANYGYTF.